What follows are 14 T cell receptor beta chains derived from one specimen sequenced in a study of TIL therapy for anti-PD-1-resistant metastatic lung cancer. The time point denotes: pre-treatment sample, taken before nivolumab and TIL therapy. This was the immunoSEQ v3 assay. Repertoires were generated with immunoSEQ multiplex PCR, while TCRdb's copy carries only in-frame clones and drops some. The data hold approximately 45,000 clones, with roughly 85% observed a single time. The material sequenced was blood, taken at baseline. The receptor set was obtained from an older man with non-small cell lung cancer.

CDR3 in amino acids: CASSRQGEDTIYF. The DNA for the CDR3 is TGTGCCAGCAGCCGACAGGGAGAAGACACCATATATTTT. The chain combines TRBV7-4 with TRBJ1-3; TRBD1 agrees at 7 bases. V shed 5 bases, J shed 8 bases, and the junction held 6 bases outside the gene matches. The CDR3 has 13 amino acids. CDR1 and CDR2 (germline): SGHVT, SQSDAQ.

J is TRBJ2-2 and V is TRBV4-1, with D unclear. V lost 0 bases and J lost 4, with 9 bases in between. The CDR3 is 15 amino acids. CDR1 is MGHRA and CDR2 is YSYEKL in the germline V gene. CDR3 bases: TGCGCCAGCAGCCAAGATCAAGTGGGCACCGGGGAGCTGTTTTTT. Translated, it gives CASSQDQVGTGELFF.

This clone has just one count. V gene TRBV11-2 combines with J gene TRBJ2-1; TRBD2 matches 7 bases. CDR3 length equals 16 residues. Germline V CDR1 and CDR2: SGHAT, FQNNGV. Losses at the gene ends were 2 bases for V and 4 bases for J; bases not matched to a gene: 8. The DNA of the CDR3 is TGTGCCAGCAGCTTAAGTGGCGGGAGTAAGTACAATGAGCAGTTCTTC. The encoded protein is CASSLSGGSKYNEQFF.

The sample holds a few counts of this clone. The J gene is TRBJ2-7, the V gene TRBV7-6; TRBD1 matches 9 bases. V was clipped by 5 bases and J by 2 bases; unmatched bases: 4. Looked up from germline, CDR1 is SGHVS and CDR2 is FNYEAQ. CDR3 size: 14 residues. The CDR3 sequence: CASSTRQGAYEQYF. The CDR3, as DNA: TGTGCCAGCAGCACCCGACAGGGGGCCTACGAGCAGTACTTC.

The V and J genes are TRBV14 and TRBJ1-1, with D possibly matching TRBD1 (5 bases). The CDR3 runs to 15 residues. CDR1 and CDR2 (germline): SGHDN, FVKESK. Trimming took 0 bases from V and 2 from J, leaving 10 bases between them. CDR3 region: CASSQDSGTNTEAFF. The CDR3 nucleotides read TGTGCCAGCAGCCAAGATTCGGGGACCAACACTGAAGCTTTCTTT. The full variable domain, with the rest looked up from reference TRBV14 and TRBJ1-1, is EAGVTQFPSHSVIEKGQTVTLRCDPISGHDNLYWYRRVMGKEIKFLLHFVKESKQDESGMPNNRFLAERTGGTYSTLKVQPAELEDSGVYFCASSQDSGTNTEAFFGQGTRLTVV.

The chain joins TRBV29-1 to TRBJ2-6; D remains unclear. The V end lost 5 bases, the J end lost 5 bases, and 4 bases lay between the germline ends. There are 11 residues in the CDR3. The germline V gene encodes CDR1 SQVTM and CDR2 ANQGSEA. CDR3 sequence: CSVTWANVLTF. CDR3 DNA: TGCAGCGTTACCTGGGCCAACGTCCTGACTTTC. The full variable domain, its missing parts supplied by reference TRBV29-1 and TRBJ2-6, is SAVISQKPSRDICQRGTSLTIQCQVDSQVTMMFWYRQQPGQSLTLIATANQGSEATYESGFVIDKFPISRPNLTFSTLTVSNMSPEDSSIYLCSVTWANVLTFGAGSRLTVL.

By frequency in the sample, this clone is hyperexpanded. This chain joins TRBV28 and TRBJ2-7, with 7 bases fitting TRBD2. The ends lost 6 bases at V and 3 bases at J; junction bases unmatched: 5. This CDR3 has 13 residues. Germline values: CDR1 MDHEN, CDR2 SYDVKM. As DNA, the CDR3 is TGTGCCAGCAGCACGGGACTAAACTACGAGCAGTACTTC. It codes for CASSTGLNYEQYF. Supplemented by reference TRBV28 and TRBJ2-7, the full variable domain reads DVKVTQSSRYLVKRTGEKVFLECVQDMDHENMFWYRQDPGLGLRLIYFSYDVKMKEKGDIPEGYSVSREKKERFSLILESASTNQTSMYLCASSTGLNYEQYFGPGTRLTVT.

This rearrangement joins TRBV6-6 to TRBJ2-5; D uncertain. In germline, CDR1 is MNHNY, CDR2 SVGAGI (reference sequence). V lost 4 bases and J 0 bases, leaving 12 bases between the germline ends. The CDR3 spans 15 residues. DNA of the CDR3: TGTGCCAGCAGTTCGCAGACCGGTTACCAAGAGACCCAGTACTTC. Encoded protein: CASSSQTGYQETQYF.

This sequence joins TRBV7-2 and TRBJ2-3; 8 bases match TRBD2. CDR3 length: 15 residues. V shed 4 bases, J shed 6 bases, and the junction held 9 bases outside the gene matches. The germline V gene has CDR1 SGHTA and CDR2 FQGNSA. The CDR3 sequence is CASSYREGRPDTQYF. CDR3 DNA sequence: TGTGCCAGCAGCTACCGGGAGGGCCGTCCCGATACGCAGTATTTT.

The J gene is TRBJ2-1, the V gene TRBV2; TRBD2 might be the D (5 bases). V was pared by 2 bases and J by 9 bases, with 8 bases between. The CDR3 runs to 12 residues. Looked up from germline, CDR1 is SNHLY and CDR2 is FYNNEI. The CDR3 region is CASSEWRREQFF. The DNA for the CDR3 is TGTGCCAGCAGTGAATGGAGGCGTGAGCAGTTCTTC.

The genes are TRBV28 and TRBJ2-5; D is undetermined. The length of the CDR3 is 11 residues. The ends were cut back, 6 bases at V and 9 bases at J, with 11 bases in the middle. Germline CDR1 MDHEN, CDR2 SYDVKM. The CDR3 DNA follows: TGTGCCAGCAGAGATCGAAGCTCCCAGTACTTC. It encodes CASRDRSSQYF.

The rearrangement joins TRBV5-1 to TRBJ1-5, with D hard to call. The V end was cut by 0 bases, the J end by 3 bases, with 10 bases between. The CDR3 contains 15 residues. Germline CDR1 and CDR2: SGHRS and YFSETQ. The CDR3: CASSLGGSNNQPQHF. CDR3 nucleotides: TGCGCCAGCAGCTTGGGCGGGAGCAACAATCAGCCCCAGCATTTT.

In its sample, this clone was seen a few times. The V call is TRBV29-1, the J call TRBJ1-1, with 8 bases matching TRBD1. V lost 5 bases and J lost 1; bases outside the gene matches: 3. This CDR3 region has 13 residues. CDR1 is SQVTM and CDR2 is ANQGSEA in the germline V gene. CDR3 region: CSVMGTGNTEAFF. CDR3 coding DNA: TGCAGCGTTATGGGGACAGGGAACACTGAAGCTTTCTTT.

This sequence joins TRBV11-1 and TRBJ2-5, with D unresolved. The CDR3 covers 16 residues. Germline V gene data show CDR1 as SGHAT and CDR2 as FQDESV (reference sequence). V lost 1 base, J lost 3 bases, and 15 bases lay in between. DNA of the CDR3: TGTGCCAGCAGCTTAGTGGCCAGTGGCAGAGAAGAGACCCAGTACTTC. Residues: CASSLVASGREETQYF. The full variable domain, with the rest looked up from reference TRBV11-1 and TRBJ2-5, is EAEVAQSPRYKITEKSQAVAFWCDPISGHATLYWYRQILGQGPELLVQFQDESVVDDSQLPKDRFSAERLKGVDSTLKIQPAELGDSAMYLCASSLVASGREETQYFGPGTRLLVL.